The 10 T cell receptor beta chains below were found in one sample sequenced in a study of regulatory T cells in long-lasting Graves disease (dated by TCRdb to 2020 to 2022). The sample's time point label, in plain terms: newly diagnosed GD, antithyroid drugs for less than 3 months. For both TCR sequencing and RNA sequencing, RNA was extracted from PBMCs using TRIzol. Library generation was performed with multiplex PCR. The data were produced on an Illumina HiSeq 4000. CDR3 regions were amplified by Arm-PCR with iRepertoire HTBI primers to construct TCR beta libraries. In-frame beta chains were kept once TCRdb had trimmed the public reads at Q25 with fastp and called clones with MiXCR. A single entry per CDR3 protein holds the most common genes and DNA from its merged rows. The sample table contains about 400,000 distinct CDR3 sequences; only one count was recorded for 15% to 20% of them. The ten most abundant clones make up 20% of the sample.

The same specimen was also included in a second study, on T cells in Graves' hyperthyroidism and ophthalmopathy.

The sample here was peripheral blood mononuclear cells (PBMCs), taken at new diagnosis, from a patient treated with antithyroid drugs. The receptor set was obtained from a woman under 30 with Graves disease. Donor details come from another sample of the same person, matched by shared clones.

The sample holds many counts of this clonotype. V and J are TRBV6-1 and TRBJ2-3; 8 nucleotides line up with TRBD2. V trimming: 8 bases; J trimming: 4 bases; junction bases outside the gene matches: 5. The CDR3 consists of 13 residues. CDR1 and CDR2 from the germline V gene are MNHNS and SASEGT. The CDR3 DNA sequence: TGTGCCAGCGGACTAGCTCGGGCAGATACGCAGTATTTT. Its protein is CASGLARADTQYF.

The chain combines TRBV9 with TRBJ2-7; D is possibly TRBD1 (6 bases). Germline-derived CDR1 and CDR2 are SGDLS and YYNGEE. V gave up 2 bases and J gave up 4 bases, with 28 bases separating them. The CDR3 totals 19 residues. Here the CDR3 reads CASSVEVGGPGQPFYEQYF. In nucleotides, the CDR3 is TGTGCCAGCAGCGTGGAGGTCGGCGGACCGGGACAACCATTTTACGAGCAGTACTTC.

The CDR3 loop reads CATSRAPTGADNEKLFF. DNA of the CDR3: TGTGCCACCAGCAGAGCCCCGACAGGTGCCGATAATGAAAAACTGTTTTTT. The rearrangement joins TRBV15 to TRBJ1-4; D might be TRBD1 (6 bases). The germline V gene has CDR1 LNHNV and CDR2 YYDKDF (reference sequence). V lost 1 base to trimming and J lost 4 bases, with 16 bases between them. The CDR3 is 17 amino acids. Full variable domain (missing parts from reference TRBV15 and TRBJ1-4): DAMVIQNPRYQVTQFGKPVTLSCSQTLNHNVMYWYQQKSSQAPKLLFHYYDKDFNNEADTPDNFQSRRPNTSFCFLDIRSPGLGDTAMYLCATSRAPTGADNEKLFFGSGTQLSVL.

The V and J genes are TRBV12-3 or TRBV12-4 and TRBJ1-1, with D maybe TRBD1 (5 bases). This CDR3 region has 12 residues. V was cut by 5 bases and J by 10 bases, with 14 bases left in between. CDR3: CASSASGIGAFF. CDR3 nucleotide sequence: TGTGCCAGCAGTGCTTCAGGGATAGGAGCTTTCTTT.

This clonotype has just a few counts. The rearrangement joins TRBV10-3 to TRBJ2-7, with TRBD1 as a possible D gene (6 bases). Trimming left V 5 bases short and J 5 bases short, with 13 bases between. CDR3 size: 13 residues. The germline V gene encodes CDR1 ENHRY and CDR2 SYGVKD. The CDR3 DNA reads TGTGCCATCAGTCCAACAGGGTTTGACGAGCAGTACTTC. Its translation: CAISPTGFDEQYF.

This clonotype was observed at least ten times. The chain joins TRBV5-1 to TRBJ2-5; D unclear. Germline CDR1 is SGHRS and CDR2 is YFSETQ. There are 14 residues in the CDR3. V lost 0 bases, J lost 1 base, and 7 bases lay in between. In DNA form, the CDR3 reads TGCGCCAGCAGCTTGGGACCCCGCCAAGAGACCCAGTACTTC. Protein sequence: CASSLGPRQETQYF.

This clonotype was seen only a few times. V is TRBV20-1 and J is TRBJ2-3, with D maybe TRBD2 (6 bases). CDR1 is DFQATT, CDR2 SNEGSKA, per germline (reference sequence). This CDR3 is built from 13 residues. V dropped 6 bases and J dropped 2 bases, with 12 bases sitting between them. For the CDR3, the DNA is TGCAGTGCACTGGGGGGTCCCACAGATACGCAGTATTTT. This codes for CSALGGPTDTQYF.

This clonotype was recorded many times. J is TRBJ2-7 and V is TRBV6-2 or TRBV6-3; D ambiguous. The CDR3 extends over 13 amino acids. The ends were cut back, 5 bases at V and 6 bases at J, with 14 bases in the middle. The germline V gene has CDR1 MNHEY and CDR2 SVGEGT. The CDR3 DNA follows: TGTGCCAGCAGTCAAGGGCCTTCTTCCGAGCAGTACTTC. Amino acids: CASSQGPSSEQYF.

This clonotype was counted at least ten times. This chain links TRBV5-1 with TRBJ1-2, with 7 positions matching TRBD1. Trimming took 3 bases from V and 10 from J; bases not matched to a gene: 3. Looked up from germline, CDR1 is SGHRS and CDR2 is YFSETQ. This CDR3 comprises 11 residues. CDR3 sequence reads: CASSSDRIYTF. CDR3 sequence (DNA): TGCGCCAGCAGCTCGGACAGGATCTACACCTTC.

The CDR3 DNA reads TGCGCCAGCAGCCAACCGGGGGGGCGGACCGGGGAGCTGTTTTTT. Residues: CASSQPGGRTGELFF. The chain uses TRBV4-1 and TRBJ2-2; 8 positions agree with TRBD2. Germline trimming cut 2 bases from V and 5 bases from J; bases unmatched to any gene: 4. Germline assignment: CDR1 MGHRA and CDR2 YSYEKL. The CDR3 spans 15 residues.